These T cell receptor beta chains were read from a single sample in a study of T cell repertoires in cytomegalovirus infection. No cognate antigen is known for these TCRs. One entry per CDR3 protein results from TCRdb running MiXCR on the reads. The sample lists hundreds of thousands of distinct CDR3 sequences; roughly a third were seen once. The sequencing used cultured PBMCs, collected from culture after CMV antigen stimulation. The receptors shown here come from a human donor in good health (CMV status not recorded). Some clones in this sample may be carry-over from other donors' samples. CDR3s include the opening cysteine and the closing phenylalanine or tryptophan. The order of the fields is V gene, clone size, J gene, CDR3 protein. Clone size is given for some rows only: seen once, a few or many times, or a class if the clone is expanded.

TRBV4-1,few,TRBJ2-3,CASSQRTSGDTDTQYF
TRBV27,few,TRBJ2-1,CASNEGFLQGGNEQFF
TRBV5-4,few,TRBJ1-2,CASSLQAPPYGYTF
TRBV28,.,TRBJ2-7,CASSLSAEREQYF
TRBV6-2/TRBV6-3,.,TRBJ1-1,CASSFDAGQLEAFF
TRBV19,.,TRBJ1-2,CASSPPRQGGYGYTF
TRBV28,.,TRBJ1-2,CASIDRVRGYGYTF
TRBV7-2,many,TRBJ2-7,CASSPWRTYEQYF
TRBV29-1,.,TRBJ2-4,CSVETVNIQYF
TRBV6-5,.,TRBJ2-7,CASSYSTLPHYEQYF
TRBV24-1,few,TRBJ2-1,CATSVDRGTDNEQFF
TRBV7-8,many,TRBJ1-5,CASSLSDSSNQPQHF
TRBV28,.,TRBJ1-2,CASSFSLGTNRGYTF
TRBV10-2,once,TRBJ2-1,CASSDLAGALNEQFF
TRBV7-8,many,TRBJ2-7,CASTPDTRGAGDEQYF
TRBV6-1,few,TRBJ2-6,CATAPWSLSGANVLTF
TRBV7-2,.,TRBJ1-1,CASRRGPSTEAFF
TRBV7-2,few,TRBJ1-1,CASSSGQMNTEAFF
TRBV28,.,TRBJ2-3,CASRLGRTDTQYF
TRBV6-2/TRBV6-3,.,TRBJ2-7,CASSYATRNEQYF
TRBV27,.,TRBJ2-5,CASSLSSFHRAVAQETQYF
TRBV15,.,TRBJ2-2,CATSRSLRELFF
TRBV7-2,many,TRBJ2-3,CASSLAFGTGIIGVVTQYF
TRBV7-9,.,TRBJ2-5,CASSLVPREKETQYF
TRBV11-2,.,TRBJ1-4,CASSLNGQGGEKLFF
TRBV6-2/TRBV6-3,.,TRBJ1-5,CASRQPGQGRKPQHF
TRBV28,.,TRBJ1-1,CASSPEGMGTEAFF
TRBV12-3/TRBV12-4,.,TRBJ1-6,CASSLVGGYNSPLHF
TRBV4-1,.,TRBJ2-7,CASSRTLAGDAYEQYF
TRBV27,once,TRBJ1-1,CASGQLNTEAFF
TRBV6-2/TRBV6-3,.,TRBJ1-2,CASSYSRDWSGYTF
TRBV27,.,TRBJ2-1,CASNLLTSGRYPNEQFF
TRBV11-1,few,TRBJ2-1,CASSSLGSRGEFF
TRBV2,.,TRBJ1-3,CASRLESAIYF
TRBV12-5,.,TRBJ1-5,CASGLGGQGVQTQHF
TRBV10-3,.,TRBJ2-1,CAISEQASEGNEQFF
TRBV10-3,few,TRBJ1-1,CAISDGDTEAFF
TRBV6-2/TRBV6-3,.,TRBJ2-2,CASIDFSQSTGELFF
TRBV5-1,many,TRBJ2-1,CASSSSGTSGIGFFYNEQFF
TRBV29-1,.,TRBJ1-4,CSVEETGGYEKLFF
TRBV6-5,.,TRBJ1-2,CASSNRDSNYGYTF
TRBV12-3/TRBV12-4,many,TRBJ1-5,CASSPWTGGLSNQPQHF
TRBV4-3,.,TRBJ2-3,CASSQDGGTWGDTQYF
TRBV12-3/TRBV12-4,.,TRBJ1-2,CASSLGHASYGYTF
TRBV11-2,.,TRBJ2-1,CASSLGPGRASSGRYNEQFF
TRBV7-2,few,TRBJ1-5,CASSAPDRAQPQHF
TRBV7-2,few,TRBJ2-5,CASSLGSHDRTQYF
TRBV10-3,few,TRBJ1-1,CAISEGSNTEAFF
TRBV7-2,many,TRBJ1-2,CASSPTRTGGLTGYTF
TRBV5-1,.,TRBJ2-1,CASSLGAGVKNEQFF